This is a list of T cell receptor beta chains from one sample in a study of response to subunit inactivated influenza vaccine. Each CDR3 protein gets one entry after TCRdb re-called the RT-PCR reads with MiXCR. The table includes more than 550,000 distinct CDR3 sequences, around 10% detected once. These data were likewise used in another study, on T cells expressing NK-cell markers.

This specimen was PBMCs from blood, taken on the day of vaccination. All receptors come from a man between 45 and 60 years old who received an inactivated influenza vaccine. The conserved cysteine and the conserved F or W are not part of the CDR3 here. Each record gives: V gene, J gene, CDR3 protein.

v_gene: TRBV12-3/TRBV12-4
j_gene: TRBJ2-3
CDR3aa: ASRLAGGPPDTQY

v_gene: TRBV12-3/TRBV12-4
j_gene: TRBJ2-1
CDR3aa: ASSLPGTGNSYNEQF

v_gene: TRBV7-9
j_gene: TRBJ2-1
CDR3aa: ASSLGKGTDYNEQF

v_gene: TRBV7-8
j_gene: TRBJ2-7
CDR3aa: ASSSAAGMEQY

v_gene: TRBV5-5
j_gene: TRBJ2-7
CDR3aa: ASSFDRFEQY

v_gene: TRBV5-1
j_gene: TRBJ1-2
CDR3aa: ASSPPGPYGYT

v_gene: TRBV2
j_gene: TRBJ1-1
CDR3aa: ASIRPGQGRTEAF

v_gene: TRBV12-3/TRBV12-4
j_gene: TRBJ2-7
CDR3aa: ASSLEAVGLAGVYEQY

v_gene: TRBV4-2
j_gene: TRBJ2-3
CDR3aa: ASSQERGATDTQY

v_gene: TRBV6-1
j_gene: TRBJ1-2
CDR3aa: ASTQGSTYGYT

v_gene: TRBV30
j_gene: TRBJ2-3
CDR3aa: AWSVRSGADTQY

v_gene: TRBV18
j_gene: TRBJ2-3
CDR3aa: ASSQGLDPYLDTQY

v_gene: TRBV4-2
j_gene: TRBJ1-2
CDR3aa: ASSQDGGSQSYGYT

v_gene: TRBV6-1
j_gene: TRBJ2-7
CDR3aa: ASSKGTLYYEQY

v_gene: TRBV27
j_gene: TRBJ2-7
CDR3aa: ASSSSQGYEQY

v_gene: TRBV6-2/TRBV6-3
j_gene: TRBJ2-7
CDR3aa: ASSYSRNRYEQY

v_gene: TRBV29-1
j_gene: TRBJ1-1
CDR3aa: SVEAFHLNTEAF

v_gene: TRBV4-3
j_gene: TRBJ2-7
CDR3aa: ASSQEAYYEQY

v_gene: TRBV28
j_gene: TRBJ2-7
CDR3aa: ASSIQGNHEQY

v_gene: TRBV30
j_gene: TRBJ2-5
CDR3aa: AWSTRHGETQY

v_gene: TRBV5-1
j_gene: TRBJ2-7
CDR3aa: ATITLRGNSSYEQY

v_gene: TRBV27
j_gene: TRBJ2-5
CDR3aa: ASSLSLGAKETQY

v_gene: TRBV29-1
j_gene: TRBJ2-5
CDR3aa: SVAEQYQETQY

v_gene: TRBV21-1
j_gene: TRBJ2-3
CDR3aa: ASSTKRKVAQY

v_gene: TRBV5-1
j_gene: TRBJ1-2
CDR3aa: ASSDSAYGYT

v_gene: TRBV7-9
j_gene: TRBJ2-3
CDR3aa: ASSPLATADTQY

v_gene: TRBV12-3/TRBV12-4
j_gene: TRBJ2-3
CDR3aa: ASRPTTGVRTDTQY

v_gene: TRBV12-3/TRBV12-4
j_gene: TRBJ1-3
CDR3aa: ASSGGPGNTIY

v_gene: TRBV6-2/TRBV6-3
j_gene: TRBJ2-7
CDR3aa: ASSNDRGRNEQY

v_gene: TRBV6-6
j_gene: TRBJ1-1
CDR3aa: ASSYEENTEAF

v_gene: TRBV28
j_gene: TRBJ2-1
CDR3aa: ASSFRAQRGRDEQF

v_gene: TRBV30
j_gene: TRBJ1-6
CDR3aa: AWSHDSPLH